Below are 22 T cell receptor beta chains sequenced from a single sample in a study of CD8 T cells in ankylosing spondylitis. TCRdb re-analysed the 5' RACE reads in MiXCR, keeping a single row per CDR3 protein. Of tens of thousands of distinct CDR3 sequences in the sample, over 3.5% were seen once. The sample comprised blood, either unsorted or a sorted T cell fraction (not recorded which). These receptors were taken from a female donor with ankylosing spondylitis or in good health (not recorded which).

This clonotype was counted many times. The V and J genes are TRBV9 and TRBJ1-4, with D possibly TRBD1 on 5 matching bases. CDR3 length equals 15 residues. Germline assignment: CDR1 SGDLS and CDR2 YYNGEE. The germline V and J ends were trimmed by 0 bases and 6 bases, with 12 bases remaining between them. The CDR3 region has the DNA TGTGCCAGCAGCGTAGGTGGCAGGGTGGATGAAAAACTGTTTTTT. Translating gives CASSVGGRVDEKLFF.

This clonotype was picked up many times. The chain is built from TRBV9 and TRBJ1-3; TRBD1 matches 8 bases. The length of the CDR3 is 16 residues. The V gene end was trimmed by 0 bases and the J gene end by 0 bases; junction bases not matched to a gene: 2. CDR1 and CDR2 (germline): SGDLS, YYNGEE. The CDR3 DNA follows: TGTGCCAGCAGCGTAGGGGACAGGAGCTCTGGAAACACCATATATTTT. This codes for CASSVGDRSSGNTIYF.

This clonotype was observed at least ten times. The J gene is TRBJ2-7, the V gene TRBV9; no reliable D call. With 4 bases removed from V and 6 bases from J, the gap between germline ends came to 14 bases. This CDR3 comprises 13 residues. Per the germline V gene, CDR1 is SGDLS and CDR2 is YYNGEE. CDR3 protein: CASSLLDMAEQYF. The CDR3 nucleotides are TGTGCCAGCAGCCTCCTTGATATGGCCGAGCAGTACTTC.

There are many counts of this clonotype. The V call is TRBV9, the J call TRBJ1-1; 7 bases match TRBD1. Germline CDR1 SGDLS, CDR2 YYNGEE. The V segment lost 0 bases and the J segment 12 bases; nucleotides outside the gene matches: 11. The CDR3 spans 14 residues. CDR3: CASSVGGGGRETFF. Here the CDR3 DNA reads TGTGCCAGCAGCGTAGGCGGAGGGGGCCGGGAAACTTTCTTT.

This clonotype was found many times. The gene calls are TRBV9 and TRBJ2-7; D gene ambiguous. The germline V gene encodes CDR1 SGDLS and CDR2 YYNGEE. The CDR3 totals 15 residues. Trimming pared 1 base from V and 3 bases from J, leaving 14 bases between. The chain's CDR3 is CASSVSASAIYEQYF. Written as DNA, the CDR3 is TGTGCCAGCAGCGTATCGGCCTCAGCCATCTACGAGCAGTACTTC.

This clonotype was counted at least ten times. V and J are TRBV9 and TRBJ2-5; D unresolved. This CDR3 comprises 15 residues. V lost 0 bases, J lost 0 bases, and 9 bases lay in between. Germline V lookup: CDR1 SGDLS, CDR2 YYNGEE. CDR3 loop: CASSVALRNQETQYF. CDR3 sequence (DNA): TGTGCCAGCAGCGTAGCCCTCCGGAACCAAGAGACCCAGTACTTC.

This clonotype has a handful of counts. The J gene is TRBJ1-1, the V gene TRBV9; no definite D call. The V and J ends lost 0 bases and 10 bases respectively, with 13 bases between them. Germline V gene sequence: CDR1 SGDLS, CDR2 YYNGEE. This CDR3 is 13 amino acids long. CDR3 residues: CASSVGEGYRAFF. The DNA of the CDR3 is TGTGCCAGCAGCGTAGGGGAAGGTTACAGAGCTTTCTTT.

For this clonotype: The junction differs from germline at one of its ends, possibly a read error. The chain joins TRBV23-1 to TRBJ2-1, with D perhaps given as TRBD1 or TRBD2 (5 bases each). TRBV23-1 falls under the ORF class, with uncertain function. The length of the CDR3 is 16 residues. CDR3 in DNA: TGTGTCTGCAGGCAGCCGGGGCACCCAGACCCCAATGAGCAGTTCTTC. Translation: CVCRQPGHPDPNEQFF.

This clonotype was detected ten times or more. The chain links TRBV9 to TRBJ2-3; no clear D gene. Trimming removed 0 bases from V and 4 bases from J, with 9 bases in between. Germline CDR1 SGDLS, CDR2 YYNGEE. CDR3 length: 14 residues. The DNA of the CDR3 is TGTGCCAGCAGCGTAGACTGGATCGCAGATACGCAGTATTTT. This codes for CASSVDWIADTQYF.

Many counts were recorded for this clonotype. The chain's CDR3 is CASRPDRVGNTIYF. CDR3 sequence (DNA): TGTGCCAGCAGACCAGACAGGGTTGGAAACACCATATATTTT. The rearrangement links TRBV9 to TRBJ1-3, with 7 bases identical to TRBD1. V was clipped by 5 bases and J by 3 bases; unmatched bases: 5. The CDR3 totals 14 residues. Germline CDR1 is SGDLS and CDR2 is YYNGEE.

This clonotype has at least ten counts. A much bigger clone sits one base away, suggesting this may be a read error. The rearrangement links TRBV9 to TRBJ2-2; no clear D. Trimming stripped 0 bases from V and 6 bases from J, with 6 bases between. Germline V gene lookup returns CDR1 SGDLS and CDR2 YYNGEE. The CDR3 sequence is 13 residues long. CDR3 DNA sequence: TGTGCCAGCAGCGTAGAGGCCCCCGGGGAGCTGTTTTTT. Its protein product is CASSVEAPGELFF. The whole variable domain, filled in from reference TRBV9 and TRBJ2-2, reads DSGVTQTPKHLITATGQRVTLRCSPRSGDLSVYWYQQSLDQGLQFLIQYYNGEERAKGNILERFSAQQFPDLHSELNLSSLELGDSALYFCASSVEAPGELFFGEGSRLTVL.

This clonotype was found many times. The chain links TRBV9 to TRBJ2-3; no clear D. The length of the CDR3 is 14 residues. In germline, CDR1 is SGDLS, CDR2 YYNGEE. The V gene lost 8 bases and the J gene lost 5 bases, with 18 bases spanning the gap. CDR3 in amino acids: CASMDGSPGDTQYF. The CDR3 nucleotides read TGTGCCAGTATGGACGGTAGTCCGGGAGATACGCAGTATTTT.

This clonotype was observed many times. J is TRBJ2-1 and V is TRBV9; the D gene is possibly TRBD2 (5 bases). Germline CDR1 is SGDLS and CDR2 is YYNGEE. V was cut by 1 base and J by 0 bases, with 11 bases left in between. The CDR3 length is 16 residues. DNA for the CDR3: TGTGCCAGCAGCGTACGAGCGGTAAGCTCCTACAATGAGCAGTTCTTC. Its translation is CASSVRAVSSYNEQFF.

This clonotype was counted only a few times. CDR3 amino acids: CASSVASGGIQETQYF. For the CDR3, the DNA is TGTGCCAGCAGCGTAGCGAGCGGGGGGATCCAAGAGACCCAGTACTTC. The chain is built from TRBV9 and TRBJ2-5; 9 bases are shared with TRBD2. Unmatched junction bases numbered 4, after V lost 0 bases and J lost 1 base. Per germline, CDR1 SGDLS and CDR2 YYNGEE. The CDR3 is made up of 16 amino acids.

This clonotype was seen many times. The chain links TRBV9 to TRBJ1-3; no clear D gene. Germline V gene data show CDR1 as SGDLS and CDR2 as YYNGEE. The CDR3 runs 15 residues. With 4 bases removed from V and 0 bases from J, the gap between germline ends came to 11 bases. CDR3 sequence: CASSRAVSSGNTIYF. The CDR3 nucleotides are TGTGCCAGCAGCAGGGCAGTAAGCTCTGGAAACACCATATATTTT.

This clonotype was counted at least ten times. This chain uses TRBV9 with TRBJ1-1; D may be TRBD1 (6 bases). Germline V gives CDR1 SGDLS, CDR2 YYNGEE. The CDR3 runs 14 residues. Between the trimmed V and J ends, which lost 6 bases and 4 bases, there was a span of 16 bases. The CDR3 sequence: CASTGGEGGTEAFF. The CDR3 bases are TGTGCCAGCACCGGGGGCGAAGGTGGCACTGAAGCTTTCTTT.

This clonotype was observed many times. The V and J genes are TRBV9 and TRBJ2-7; tentatively, D is TRBD2 (7 bases). The CDR3 consists of 14 residues. Trimming shortened V by 0 bases and J by 2 bases, and 9 bases separated the two germline ends. Germline values: CDR1 SGDLS, CDR2 YYNGEE. The CDR3 loop is CASSVEGGPYEQYF. The CDR3 coding sequence is TGTGCCAGCAGCGTAGAGGGGGGGCCCTACGAGCAGTACTTC.

The sample holds many counts of this clonotype. The genes are TRBV9 and TRBJ2-1; 7 nucleotides line up with TRBD1. In germline, CDR1 is SGDLS, CDR2 YYNGEE. CDR3 size: 16 residues. V lost 0 bases, J lost 4 bases, and 7 bases stayed unmatched. The CDR3 bases are TGTGCCAGCAGCGTAGCTGAGGGGGCCGGTTACAATGAGCAGTTCTTC. It specifies CASSVAEGAGYNEQFF.

This clonotype is medium-sized within its sample. This chain connects TRBV9 to TRBJ1-5; D remains unclear. Germline CDR1 is SGDLS and CDR2 is YYNGEE. The V end was cut by 4 bases, the J end by 3 bases, with 14 bases between. The CDR3 totals 15 residues. CDR3 loop: CASSPDPHANQPQHF. The CDR3 coding sequence is TGTGCCAGCAGCCCGGACCCTCATGCCAATCAGCCCCAGCATTTT.

The sample holds many counts of this clonotype. The rearrangement joins TRBV3-1 to TRBJ2-3; 9 bases map to TRBD2. Trimming removed 4 bases from V and 6 bases from J; junction bases left unmatched: 11. Germline CDR1 LGHDT, CDR2 YNNKEL (reference sequence). The CDR3 totals 16 residues. CDR3 loop: CASSLRLAASGDTQYF. CDR3 sequence (DNA): TGTGCCAGCAGCCTCCGACTAGCGGCCAGCGGGGATACGCAGTATTTT.

This clonotype was seen repeatedly, ten times or more. V usage is TRBV9 and J usage is TRBJ2-3; D is unclear. This CDR3 is 11 amino acids long. The V gene's germline CDR1 is SGDLS and CDR2 YYNGEE. V shed 3 bases and J shed 5 bases, with 4 bases lying between them. The CDR3 spells CASSDLDTQYF. As DNA, the CDR3 is TGTGCCAGCAGCGACCTAGATACGCAGTATTTT.

This clonotype has at least ten counts. The gene calls are TRBV9 and TRBJ2-3, with 10 bases identical to TRBD2. The CDR3 has 16 amino acids. V lost 4 bases and J lost 2; bases outside the gene matches: 7. CDR1 is SGDLS and CDR2 is YYNGEE in the germline V gene. The CDR3 reads CASSPLAGGSTDTQYF. DNA of the CDR3: TGTGCCAGCAGCCCGTTAGCGGGGGGCTCCACAGATACGCAGTATTTT. Combining the CDR3 with reference TRBV9 and TRBJ2-3 gives the whole variable domain DSGVTQTPKHLITATGQRVTLRCSPRSGDLSVYWYQQSLDQGLQFLIQYYNGEERAKGNILERFSAQQFPDLHSELNLSSLELGDSALYFCASSPLAGGSTDTQYFGPGTRLTVL.